The clone carrying this T cell receptor beta chain showed up just a few times. Antigen unknown. This record belongs to a study of radiotherapy plus CTLA-4 blockade in lung cancer. Background on the study: Overall, less than 20% of patients showed an objective response, while around 34% attained disease control.

Germline assignment: CDR1 LGHNA and CDR2 YSLEER. This CDR3 comprises 14 residues. V lost 6 bases, J lost 7 bases, and 8 bases stayed unmatched. Clones were sequenced by immunoSEQ multiplex PCR, and TCRdb holds only the in-frame ones, with some missing. Of about 85,000 clones in the sample, around 86% were seen once. Each patient with chemo-refractory metastatic non-small-cell lung cancer was treated with focal radiation plus CTLA-4 blockade using ipilimumab. Points from the study as a whole: Blood-borne expansion of tumor-derived TCR clones followed radiotherapy plus ipilimumab. Reportedly, early blood T cell clone dynamics best predicted response, with interferon-beta.

The sequence came from a human donor with non-small cell lung cancer who had a partial response to radiotherapy plus ipilimumab. Sample: peripheral blood, taken from a patient treated with radiotherapy plus ipilimumab. The chain carries TRBV4-3 and TRBJ2-2, with 7 bases identical to TRBD1. The CDR3 is CASSLQTGSGELFF. CDR3 nucleotides: TGCGCCAGCAGTCTACAGACAGGGAGCGGGGAGCTGTTTTTT.